These T cell receptor beta chains were read from a single sample in a study of T cell changes during pregnancy in multiple sclerosis. Assay: immunoSEQ multiplex PCR; the TCRdb copy retains only in-frame clones and omits some. Seen here are about 40,000 clones, around 90% observed once, and the top ten hold 0.56%. The specimen was CD4+ T cells from peripheral blood mononuclear cells, collected before pregnancy. These receptors all come from a female donor with multiple sclerosis, enrolled in a pregnancy study. CDR3s include the opening cysteine and the closing phenylalanine or tryptophan. The D gene is left open where the match is weak. Size is stated for part of the rows, as once, few or many counts, or as a class when the clone is expanded.

D gene: TRBD1; J gene: TRBJ1-1; clone size: NA; CDR3 length: 14; V gene: TRBV5-1; CDR3 protein: CASSDRQGTTEAFF; CDR3 DNA: TGCGCCAGCAGCGATCGACAGGGGACCACTGAAGCTTTCTTT
D gene: NA; J gene: TRBJ1-2; clone size: NA; CDR3 length: 13; V gene: TRBV2; CDR3 protein: CASYRDTNYGYTF; CDR3 DNA: TGTGCCAGCTATCGGGACACTAACTATGGCTACACCTTC
D gene: NA; J gene: TRBJ1-6; clone size: NA; CDR3 length: 17; V gene: TRBV28; CDR3 protein: CASSDSPQGLMNSPLHF; CDR3 DNA: TGTGCCAGCAGCGACAGCCCTCAGGGCCTAATGAATTCACCCCTCCACTTT
D gene: TRBD2; J gene: TRBJ2-3; clone size: NA; CDR3 length: 15; V gene: TRBV7-2; CDR3 protein: CASRPTRSGGDTQYF; CDR3 DNA: TGTGCCAGCAGACCCACCCGGAGCGGGGGAGATACGCAGTATTTT
D gene: TRBD1; J gene: TRBJ1-5; clone size: NA; CDR3 length: 15; V gene: TRBV19; CDR3 protein: CASSIFATGNQPQHF; CDR3 DNA: TGTGCCAGTAGTATTTTCGCGACAGGGAATCAGCCCCAGCATTTT
D gene: TRBD1; J gene: TRBJ2-7; clone size: NA; CDR3 length: 16; V gene: TRBV6-6; CDR3 protein: CASSSGQGALRGEQYF; CDR3 DNA: TGTGCCAGCAGTTCGGGACAGGGGGCTCTAAGGGGCGAGCAGTACTTC
D gene: TRBD1; J gene: TRBJ2-6; clone size: NA; CDR3 length: 15; V gene: TRBV4-1; CDR3 protein: CASSPRGSGANVLTF; CDR3 DNA: TGCGCCAGCAGCCCCAGGGGGTCTGGGGCCAACGTCCTGACTTTC
D gene: NA; J gene: TRBJ1-1; clone size: NA; CDR3 length: 15; V gene: TRBV7-9; CDR3 protein: CASSLPWTDHTEAFF; CDR3 DNA: TGTGCCAGCAGCCTTCCGTGGACAGATCACACTGAAGCTTTCTTT
D gene: NA; J gene: TRBJ2-1; clone size: NA; CDR3 length: 14; V gene: TRBV29-1; CDR3 protein: CSVPTGGAYNEQFF; CDR3 DNA: TGCAGCGTCCCCACAGGGGGGGCCTACAATGAGCAGTTCTTC
D gene: NA; J gene: TRBJ2-2; clone size: NA; CDR3 length: 15; V gene: TRBV5-1; CDR3 protein: CASSFGVIDTGELFF; CDR3 DNA: TGCGCCAGCAGCTTCGGGGTAATAGACACCGGGGAGCTGTTTTTT
D gene: TRBD1; J gene: TRBJ2-7; clone size: NA; CDR3 length: 16; V gene: TRBV4-3; CDR3 protein: CASSPSRDRFSYEQYF; CDR3 DNA: TGCGCCAGCAGCCCGTCCCGGGACAGGTTCTCCTACGAGCAGTACTTC
D gene: TRBD2; J gene: TRBJ2-5; clone size: NA; CDR3 length: 14; V gene: TRBV7-2; CDR3 protein: CASSPGRGGETQYF; CDR3 DNA: TGTGCCAGCAGCCCCGGCCGGGGAGGGGAGACCCAGTACTTC
D gene: NA; J gene: TRBJ1-5; clone size: NA; CDR3 length: 17; V gene: TRBV18; CDR3 protein: CASSPSTGQRSNQPQHF; CDR3 DNA: TGTGCCAGCTCACCCTCGACTGGACAGCGCAGCAATCAGCCCCAGCATTTT
D gene: TRBD1; J gene: TRBJ2-3; clone size: NA; CDR3 length: 15; V gene: TRBV4-1; CDR3 protein: CASSLQQGTTDTQYF; CDR3 DNA: TGCGCCAGCAGCCTCCAACAGGGGACGACAGATACGCAGTATTTT
D gene: TRBD1; J gene: TRBJ2-2; clone size: NA; CDR3 length: 13; V gene: TRBV30; CDR3 protein: CASGQANTGELFF; CDR3 DNA: TGTGCCTCGGGACAGGCGAACACCGGGGAGCTGTTTTTT
D gene: NA; J gene: TRBJ2-1; clone size: NA; CDR3 length: 14; V gene: TRBV7-3; CDR3 protein: CASSSNPQYNEQFF; CDR3 DNA: TGTGCCAGCAGCTCGAACCCACAATACAATGAGCAGTTCTTC
D gene: TRBD2; J gene: TRBJ2-3; clone size: NA; CDR3 length: 16; V gene: TRBV30; CDR3 protein: CAWSVGAGGITDTQYF; CDR3 DNA: TGTGCCTGGAGTGTGGGTGCGGGGGGGATCACAGATACGCAGTATTTT
D gene: NA; J gene: TRBJ1-6; clone size: NA; CDR3 length: 15; V gene: TRBV19; CDR3 protein: CASTRAGGEDSPLHF; CDR3 DNA: TGTGCCAGTACTCGGGCAGGAGGGGAGGACTCACCCCTCCACTTT
D gene: NA; J gene: TRBJ1-2; clone size: NA; CDR3 length: 15; V gene: TRBV5-6; CDR3 protein: CASSLVGDSLYGYTF; CDR3 DNA: TGTGCCAGCAGCTTGGTGGGTGACAGCCTATATGGCTACACCTTC
D gene: TRBD1; J gene: TRBJ2-7; clone size: NA; CDR3 length: 19; V gene: TRBV18; CDR3 protein: CASSKAGGVNSPLRYEQYF; CDR3 DNA: TGTGCCAGCTCAAAGGCAGGGGGCGTCAATTCCCCTCTTCGTTACGAGCAGTACTTC
D gene: NA; J gene: TRBJ2-1; clone size: NA; CDR3 length: 12; V gene: TRBV9; CDR3 protein: CASSAPARDPFF; CDR3 DNA: TGTGCCAGCAGCGCCCCCGCCAGGGATCCGTTCTTC
D gene: NA; J gene: TRBJ1-1; clone size: NA; CDR3 length: 14; V gene: TRBV5-1; CDR3 protein: CASSLAPQNTEAFF; CDR3 DNA: TGCGCCAGCAGCTTGGCGCCACAGAACACTGAAGCTTTCTTT
D gene: NA; J gene: TRBJ2-3; clone size: NA; CDR3 length: 15; V gene: TRBV5-6; CDR3 protein: CASSSQVSAGDTQYF; CDR3 DNA: TGTGCCAGCAGCTCGCAGGTTTCGGCGGGGGATACGCAGTATTTT
D gene: NA; J gene: TRBJ1-3; clone size: NA; CDR3 length: 14; V gene: TRBV2; CDR3 protein: CASGQPTSGNTIYF; CDR3 DNA: TGTGCCAGCGGACAGCCTACTAGTGGAAACACCATATATTTT
D gene: NA; J gene: TRBJ1-3; clone size: NA; CDR3 length: 16; V gene: TRBV28; CDR3 protein: CASSFWRGGPRNTIYF; CDR3 DNA: TGTGCCAGCAGTTTCTGGAGGGGGGGACCTAGAAACACCATATATTTT
D gene: NA; J gene: TRBJ1-1; clone size: NA; CDR3 length: 14; V gene: TRBV5-1; CDR3 protein: CASREQGRGVEAFF; CDR3 DNA: TGCGCCAGCAGGGAGCAGGGTCGTGGGGTTGAAGCTTTCTTT
D gene: TRBD1; J gene: TRBJ1-1; clone size: NA; CDR3 length: 16; V gene: TRBV15; CDR3 protein: CATSRDWGDRRTEAFF; CDR3 DNA: TGTGCCACCAGCAGAGATTGGGGGGACAGGCGTACTGAAGCTTTCTTT
D gene: NA; J gene: TRBJ1-6; clone size: NA; CDR3 length: 14; V gene: TRBV6-1; CDR3 protein: CASVQVRPSSPLHF; CDR3 DNA: TGTGCCAGCGTCCAAGTCAGGCCGAGTTCACCCCTCCACTTT
D gene: NA; J gene: TRBJ2-1; clone size: NA; CDR3 length: 13; V gene: TRBV18; CDR3 protein: CASSLNQDNEQFF; CDR3 DNA: TGTGCCAGCTCGCTCAATCAGGACAATGAGCAGTTCTTC
D gene: TRBD1; J gene: TRBJ1-3; clone size: once; CDR3 length: 15; V gene: TRBV5-1; CDR3 protein: CASSVTGVTGNTIYF; CDR3 DNA: TGCGCCAGCAGCGTGACAGGGGTTACTGGAAACACCATATATTTT
D gene: NA; J gene: TRBJ2-5; clone size: NA; CDR3 length: 12; V gene: TRBV27; CDR3 protein: CASSYHQETQYF; CDR3 DNA: TGTGCCAGCAGTTATCATCAAGAGACCCAGTACTTC
D gene: NA; J gene: TRBJ1-1; clone size: once; CDR3 length: 14; V gene: TRBV7-2; CDR3 protein: CASSLKAGITEAFF; CDR3 DNA: TGTGCCAGCAGCTTAAAAGCAGGGATCACTGAAGCTTTCTTT
D gene: NA; J gene: TRBJ1-4; clone size: NA; CDR3 length: 16; V gene: TRBV25-1; CDR3 protein: CASSRRAGASNEKLFF; CDR3 DNA: TGTGCCAGCAGCAGGCGGGCGGGGGCCTCTAATGAAAAACTGTTTTTT
D gene: TRBD2; J gene: TRBJ2-1; clone size: NA; CDR3 length: 15; V gene: TRBV5-1; CDR3 protein: CASSYLAGPYNEQFF; CDR3 DNA: TGCGCCAGCAGTTATCTAGCGGGGCCCTACAATGAGCAGTTCTTC
D gene: NA; J gene: TRBJ2-7; clone size: NA; CDR3 length: 15; V gene: TRBV7-2; CDR3 protein: CASSVQGGGTYEQYF; CDR3 DNA: TGTGCCAGCAGCGTACAGGGCGGGGGTACCTACGAGCAGTACTTC
D gene: NA; J gene: TRBJ2-5; clone size: NA; CDR3 length: 16; V gene: TRBV9; CDR3 protein: CASSVGTMGGEETQYF; CDR3 DNA: TGTGCCAGCAGCGTAGGGACGATGGGCGGGGAAGAGACCCAGTACTTC
D gene: NA; J gene: TRBJ2-2; clone size: NA; CDR3 length: 14; V gene: TRBV4-1; CDR3 protein: CASSPFDGAGELFF; CDR3 DNA: TGCGCCAGCAGCCCCTTTGATGGAGCCGGGGAGCTGTTTTTT
D gene: NA; J gene: TRBJ1-2; clone size: NA; CDR3 length: 14; V gene: TRBV5-6; CDR3 protein: CASSLGQVFHGYTF; CDR3 DNA: TGTGCCAGCAGCTTGGGGCAGGTCTTCCATGGCTACACCTTC
D gene: NA; J gene: TRBJ1-2; clone size: few; CDR3 length: 11; V gene: TRBV29-1; CDR3 protein: CAEGRDYGYTF; CDR3 DNA: TGCGCCGAGGGTAGGGACTATGGCTACACCTTC
D gene: TRBD1; J gene: TRBJ1-2; clone size: NA; CDR3 length: 13; V gene: TRBV28; CDR3 protein: CASSLTGGYGYTF; CDR3 DNA: TGTGCCAGCAGCCTAACAGGGGGCTATGGCTACACCTTC
D gene: NA; J gene: TRBJ1-2; clone size: NA; CDR3 length: 17; V gene: TRBV7-2; CDR3 protein: CASSFRTVTALNYGYTF; CDR3 DNA: TGTGCCAGCAGCTTTAGGACTGTAACCGCCCTTAACTATGGCTACACCTTC
D gene: NA; J gene: TRBJ2-3; clone size: NA; CDR3 length: 16; V gene: TRBV11-2; CDR3 protein: CASSSYGGSSTDTQYF; CDR3 DNA: TGTGCCAGCAGCTCCTATGGCGGGTCGAGCACAGATACGCAGTATTTT
D gene: TRBD2; J gene: TRBJ2-5; clone size: NA; CDR3 length: 14; V gene: TRBV5-4; CDR3 protein: CASSLGQRGETQYF; CDR3 DNA: TGTGCCAGCAGCTTGGGTCAGCGGGGGGAGACCCAGTACTTC
D gene: NA; J gene: TRBJ2-7; clone size: NA; CDR3 length: 11; V gene: TRBV30; CDR3 protein: CAWTWGGGQYF; CDR3 DNA: TGTGCCTGGACCTGGGGGGGCGGGCAGTACTTC
D gene: NA; J gene: TRBJ1-2; clone size: NA; CDR3 length: 15; V gene: TRBV7-2; CDR3 protein: CASSLSGTPIGGYTF; CDR3 DNA: TGTGCCAGCAGCCTTTCCGGGACACCCATTGGTGGCTACACCTTC
D gene: TRBD1; J gene: TRBJ1-1; clone size: NA; CDR3 length: 11; V gene: TRBV20-1; CDR3 protein: CSARDSLEAFF; CDR3 DNA: TGCAGTGCCAGGGACAGCCTTGAAGCTTTCTTT
D gene: NA; J gene: TRBJ1-1; clone size: NA; CDR3 length: 16; V gene: TRBV10-3; CDR3 protein: CAISESRGAVYTEAFF; CDR3 DNA: TGTGCCATCAGTGAGTCTAGGGGTGCGGTTTACACTGAAGCTTTCTTT
D gene: TRBD1; J gene: TRBJ2-7; clone size: NA; CDR3 length: 15; V gene: TRBV27; CDR3 protein: CASSLKMTGMHEQYF; CDR3 DNA: TGTGCCAGCAGTTTAAAAATGACAGGGATGCACGAGCAGTACTTC
D gene: NA; J gene: TRBJ2-6; clone size: once; CDR3 length: 14; V gene: TRBV5-4; CDR3 protein: CASSSGFGANVLTF; CDR3 DNA: TGTGCCAGCAGCTCAGGGTTTGGGGCCAACGTCCTGACTTTC
D gene: TRBD1; J gene: TRBJ2-7; clone size: NA; CDR3 length: 13; V gene: TRBV5-1; CDR3 protein: CASSRDRGYEQYF; CDR3 DNA: TGCGCCAGCAGCCGGGACAGGGGCTACGAGCAGTACTTC
D gene: NA; J gene: TRBJ1-1; clone size: once; CDR3 length: 13; V gene: TRBV7-9; CDR3 protein: CASTSGGTTEAFF; CDR3 DNA: TGTGCCAGCACCTCGGGAGGGACCACTGAAGCTTTCTTT
D gene: NA; J gene: TRBJ2-5; clone size: NA; CDR3 length: 16; V gene: TRBV15; CDR3 protein: CATSWGLTVGEETQYF; CDR3 DNA: TGTGCCACCAGTTGGGGACTCACGGTGGGAGAAGAGACCCAGTACTTC
D gene: TRBD1; J gene: TRBJ2-7; clone size: NA; CDR3 length: 15; V gene: TRBV18; CDR3 protein: CASSPDRGLSDEQYF; CDR3 DNA: TGTGCCAGCTCCCCGGACAGGGGGCTATCGGACGAGCAGTACTTC
D gene: NA; J gene: TRBJ1-5; clone size: NA; CDR3 length: 15; V gene: TRBV7-2; CDR3 protein: CASSFYRSSNQPQHF; CDR3 DNA: TGTGCCAGCAGCTTCTACAGGTCTTCCAATCAGCCCCAGCATTTT
D gene: NA; J gene: TRBJ1-4; clone size: NA; CDR3 length: 15; V gene: TRBV5-8; CDR3 protein: CASSLTGGGHEKLFF; CDR3 DNA: TGTGCCAGCAGCTTGACCGGGGGGGGGCACGAAAAACTGTTTTTT
D gene: TRBD1; J gene: TRBJ2-2; clone size: NA; CDR3 length: 14; V gene: TRBV5-1; CDR3 protein: CASSLGTGAGELFF; CDR3 DNA: TGCGCCAGCAGCTTGGGGACAGGGGCCGGGGAGCTGTTTTTT